These 24 T cell receptor beta chains were all obtained from the same sample, sequenced in a study of blood T cell repertoires in COVID-19. Produced via immunoSEQ multiplex PCR; TCRdb's table is partial and in-frame only. The data show about 87,000 clones, about four fifths seen once. Sequenced material: peripheral blood. The receptors were gathered from an older woman with acute or convalescent COVID-19.

The V call is TRBV5-1, the J call TRBJ1-3, with a possible D match to TRBD1 (6 bases). CDR1 is SGHRS, CDR2 YFSETQ, per germline. CDR3 length: 14 residues. Between the trimmed V and J ends, which lost 5 bases and 2 bases, there was a span of 11 bases. In DNA, the CDR3 is TGCGCCAGCAGAACAGGGTACCCTGGAAACACCATATATTTT. Translated, it gives CASRTGYPGNTIYF.

The V gene is TRBV5-1, the J gene TRBJ1-1; 7 bases line up with TRBD1. This CDR3 is 16 amino acids long. The germline V gene has CDR1 SGHRS and CDR2 YFSETQ. Losses at the gene ends were 0 bases for V and 1 base for J; bases not matched to a gene: 6. The CDR3 reads CASSLVGTAWNTEAFF. CDR3 coding DNA: TGCGCCAGCAGCTTGGTCGGGACAGCCTGGAACACTGAAGCTTTCTTT.

This clone was counted only a few times. The chain recombines TRBV6-5 with TRBJ1-1; 8 bases agree with TRBD1. Germline CDR1 reads MNHEY; CDR2 reads SVGAGI. The CDR3 totals 14 residues. V was pared by 2 bases and J by 5 bases, with 4 bases of the junction left unmatched. CDR3 nucleotides: TGTGCCAGCAGTTACGCAGGGGGCAAGACTGAAGCTTTCTTT. It specifies CASSYAGGKTEAFF.

This chain links TRBV13 with TRBJ1-3, with D possibly matching TRBD1 (6 bases). Germline V lookup: CDR1 PRHDT, CDR2 FYEKMQ (reference sequence). The V end was cut by 2 bases, the J end by 1 base, with 15 bases between. The CDR3 runs 17 residues. CDR3 sequence reads: CASSLTGDTKSGNTIYF. DNA of the CDR3: TGTGCCAGCAGCTTAACTGGGGACACCAAGTCTGGAAACACCATATATTTT.

V usage is TRBV7-8 and J usage is TRBJ1-1; D unclear. V gave up 1 base and J gave up 1 base, with 10 bases separating them. Germline CDR1 reads SGHVS; CDR2 reads FQNEAQ. There are 15 residues in the CDR3. The CDR3 protein is CASSLGARPNTEAFF. The CDR3 bases are TGTGCCAGCAGCTTAGGTGCCAGGCCGAACACTGAAGCTTTCTTT.

The V gene is TRBV4-1, the J gene TRBJ1-6; 7 bases map to TRBD1. V lost 3 bases and J lost 7; bases outside the gene matches: 6. CDR1 and CDR2 from the germline V gene are MGHRA and YSYEKL. The CDR3 spans 15 residues. CDR3 bases: TGCGCCAGCAGCCATACGGACAGGCCAAATTCACCCCTCCACTTT. Translating gives CASSHTDRPNSPLHF.

The genes are TRBV3-1 (or the pseudogene TRBV3-2) and TRBJ1-2, with 9 positions matching TRBD1. The germline V gene encodes CDR1 LGHDT and CDR2 YNNKEL (reference sequence). The CDR3 totals 18 residues. The junction had 13 bases not matched to a gene; V was cut back by 1 base and J by 4 bases. This CDR3 is CASSQATGTGPDRYGYTF. The CDR3, as DNA: TGTGCCAGCAGCCAAGCCACCGGGACAGGGCCCGATCGCTATGGCTACACCTTC.

This chain links TRBV6-5 with TRBJ1-2; 8 nucleotides align to TRBD1. The CDR3 spans 16 residues. The germline gives CDR1 MNHEY, CDR2 SVGAGI. V shed 2 bases, J shed 3 bases, and the junction held 8 bases outside the gene matches. In nucleotides, the CDR3 is TGTGCCAGCAGTTACCTCGGACAGGGAAGTCACTATGGCTACACCTTC. It encodes CASSYLGQGSHYGYTF.

This rearrangement joins TRBV11-1 to TRBJ1-1; D remains ambiguous. The CDR3 runs 14 residues. V was trimmed by 2 bases and J by 1 base, leaving 8 bases between them. Germline assignment: CDR1 SGHAT and CDR2 FQDESV (reference sequence). CDR3 sequence reads: CASSLRGENTEAFF. DNA of the CDR3: TGTGCCAGCAGCTTACGAGGCGAGAACACTGAAGCTTTCTTT.

The rearrangement uses TRBV3-1 (or the pseudogene TRBV3-2) and TRBJ1-4, with D hard to call. The CDR3 covers 13 residues. The germline V gene encodes CDR1 LGHDT and CDR2 YNNKEL (reference sequence). V lost 3 bases to trimming and J lost 2 bases, with 4 bases between them. The CDR3 DNA is TGTGCCAGCAGCCAGGAGACTAATGAAAAACTGTTTTTT. Residues: CASSQETNEKLFF.

The chain couples TRBV2 to TRBJ1-1; tentatively, D is TRBD1 (5 bases). From germline, CDR1 is SNHLY and CDR2 FYNNEI. CDR3 size: 13 residues. The V end was cut by 6 bases, the J end by 7 bases, with 15 bases between. The CDR3: CASSTQRQGEAFF. Written as DNA, the CDR3 is TGTGCCAGCAGCACCCAGAGGCAGGGTGAAGCTTTCTTT.

This chain joins TRBV5-1 and TRBJ2-3; a possible D gene is TRBD1 (6 bases). Germline CDR1 and CDR2: SGHRS and YFSETQ. V shed 4 bases and J shed 6 bases, with 18 bases lying between them. The CDR3 is 15 amino acids. CDR3 DNA sequence: TGCGCCAGCAGCCTCGGGGTACAGGGATTGGATACGCAGTATTTT. The encoded protein is CASSLGVQGLDTQYF. Combining the CDR3 with reference TRBV5-1 and TRBJ2-3 gives the whole variable domain KAGVTQTPRYLIKTRGQQVTLSCSPISGHRSVSWYQQTPGQGLQFLFEYFSETQRNKGNFPGRFSGRQFSNSRSEMNVSTLELGDSALYLCASSLGVQGLDTQYFGPGTRLTVL.

The chain uses TRBV29-1 and TRBJ2-5; 9 nucleotides align to TRBD2. The CDR3 sequence is 13 residues long. J gave up 3 bases and V 8 bases, and 7 bases lay outside the gene matches. CDR1 SQVTM and CDR2 ANQGSEA come from the germline V gene. DNA for the CDR3: TGCAGCTTAAAAGCGGGGGGAAAAGAGACCCAGTACTTC. It is translated as CSLKAGGKETQYF.

V is TRBV2 and J is TRBJ1-1; possibly TRBD1 for D (6 bases). This CDR3 is 13 amino acids long. Germline V gene sequence: CDR1 SNHLY, CDR2 FYNNEI. The ends were cut back, 2 bases at V and 7 bases at J, with 11 bases in the middle. CDR3 region: CASSELGQLEAFF. DNA of the CDR3: TGTGCCAGCAGTGAACTGGGACAACTTGAAGCTTTCTTT.

This clone has just one count. The chain links TRBV18 to TRBJ1-6; weak D call: TRBD1 (5 bases). CDR1 and CDR2 from the germline V gene are KGHSH and LQKENI. Trimming took off 1 base at V and 7 bases at J, with 11 bases between the two ends. This CDR3 comprises 15 residues. The CDR3, as DNA: TGTGCCAGCTCACCACGATTACAGGAAAATTCACCCCTCCACTTT. Translation: CASSPRLQENSPLHF.

V is TRBV27 and J is TRBJ2-5, with 7 bases fitting TRBD1. Trimming removed 5 bases from V and 6 bases from J; junction bases left unmatched: 6. The germline V gene has CDR1 MNHEY and CDR2 SMNVEV (reference sequence). The CDR3 is 13 residues long. The CDR3 region has the DNA TGTGCCAGCAGTCTGGGACAGCTCCAGACCCAGTACTTC. Translated: CASSLGQLQTQYF.

J is TRBJ2-3 and V is TRBV5-1; 8 nucleotides agree with TRBD1. Per germline, CDR1 SGHRS and CDR2 YFSETQ. The CDR3 runs to 14 residues. Losses at the gene ends were 6 bases for V and 3 bases for J; bases not matched to a gene: 6. The CDR3 loop is CASTSRTGTDTQYF. As DNA, the CDR3 is TGCGCCAGCACCTCCCGGACAGGGACAGATACGCAGTATTTT.

Remarks on this clone: The sample has other DNA sequences that encode this CDR3 too. The chain has TRBV20-1 and TRBJ1-2, with D perhaps matching TRBD1 (5 bases). Trimming took off 3 bases at V and 4 bases at J, with 6 bases between the two ends. The germline V gene has CDR1 DFQATT and CDR2 SNEGSKA (reference sequence). CDR3 length: 11 amino acids. CDR3 bases: TGCAGTGCTAGCGGGGGCTATGGCTACACCTTC. This translates into CSASGGYGYTF.

This chain connects TRBV30 to TRBJ1-2, with 7 bases aligning to TRBD1. Germline CDR1 and CDR2: GTSNPN and SVGIG (reference sequence). There are 17 residues in the CDR3. V trimming: 0 bases; J trimming: 8 bases; junction bases outside the gene matches: 18. CDR3 amino acids: CAWSVLISLRTGEGYTF. The CDR3 nucleotides read TGTGCCTGGAGTGTACTAATCTCTTTACGTACAGGGGAAGGCTACACCTTC.

This clone appeared a single time. This rearrangement joins TRBV7-9 to TRBJ2-1; a weak D match, TRBD1 (6 bases). The germline CDR1 and CDR2 sequences are SEHNR and FQNEAQ (reference sequence). With 6 bases removed from V and 3 bases from J, the gap between germline ends came to 12 bases. The CDR3 spans 14 residues. The DNA for the CDR3 is TGTGCCAGCAGTCAGGACAGAATCTACAATGAGCAGTTCTTC. Protein sequence: CASSQDRIYNEQFF.

V gene TRBV24-1 combines with J gene TRBJ2-3; TRBD2 might be the D (5 bases). V shed 5 bases and J shed 4 bases, with 15 bases lying between them. This CDR3 is built from 15 residues. Germline V lookup: CDR1 KGHDR, CDR2 SFDVKD. CDR3 amino acids: CATSATLLGADTQYF. The CDR3 DNA reads TGTGCCACCAGTGCTACATTACTAGGAGCAGATACGCAGTATTTT.

The V call is TRBV18, the J call TRBJ1-2; 8 positions agree with TRBD1. CDR1 and CDR2 from the germline V gene are KGHSH and LQKENI. With 3 bases clipped from V and 2 bases from J, the junction kept 8 bases outside the gene matches. The CDR3 contains 16 residues. As DNA, the CDR3 is TGTGCCAGCTCACCCGAACACGGACAGGGAAACTATGGCTACACCTTC. It codes for CASSPEHGQGNYGYTF.

The chain is built from TRBV28 and TRBJ1-1; D remains ambiguous. This CDR3 is 12 amino acids long. Germline lookup yields CDR1 MDHEN and CDR2 SYDVKM. V lost 3 bases and J lost 4, with 6 bases in between. The CDR3 sequence: CASSLRPTEAFF. The CDR3 coding sequence is TGTGCCAGCAGTTTGAGGCCCACTGAAGCTTTCTTT.

The chain recombines TRBV3-1 (or the pseudogene TRBV3-2) with TRBJ1-2; D might be TRBD1 (5 bases). This CDR3 has 13 amino acids. Germline V gives CDR1 LGHDT, CDR2 YNNKEL (reference sequence). V lost 3 bases to trimming and J lost 4 bases, with 9 bases between them. Here the CDR3 reads CASSQTARYGYTF. The CDR3 nucleotides read TGTGCCAGCAGCCAGACAGCTCGCTATGGCTACACCTTC.